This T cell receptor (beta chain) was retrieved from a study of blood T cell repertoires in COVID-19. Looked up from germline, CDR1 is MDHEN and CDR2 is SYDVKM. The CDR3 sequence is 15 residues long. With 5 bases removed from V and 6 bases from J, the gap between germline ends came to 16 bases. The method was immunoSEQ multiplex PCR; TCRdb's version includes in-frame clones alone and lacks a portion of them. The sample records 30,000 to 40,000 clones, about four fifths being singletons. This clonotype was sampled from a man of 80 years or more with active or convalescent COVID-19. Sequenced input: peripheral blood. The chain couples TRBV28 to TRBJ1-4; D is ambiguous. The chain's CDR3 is CASSPSGKRDEKLFF. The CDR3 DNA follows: TGTGCCAGCAGTCCATCGGGGAAACGGGATGAAAAACTGTTTTTT.